Detailed here is one T cell receptor (beta chain). Its antigen remains undetermined. The record has no base qualities; no much larger clone is one base away. The data derive from a study of graft-versus-host responses after intestinal transplantation (dated by TCRdb to about 2021). As for the study more broadly: The transplants that recipients received were multivisceral, liver-intestinal, or isolated intestinal. Every recipient was given anti-thymocyte globulin induction, followed by 2 to 3 years of maintenance tacrolimus and steroids. Graft-versus-host and host-versus-graft alloreactive T cell clones were tracked in the graft, circulation and bone marrow after intestinal transplantation using bulk TCR-beta CDR3 sequencing. Alloreactive clones were identified by sequencing pre-transplant mixed lymphocyte reaction products and comparing these products with unstimulated pre-transplant donor and recipient T cells. A cohort of about 26 intestinal transplant recipients, including one retransplant, was enrolled, and 3 patients lacking pretransplant specimens were excluded. Donor T cell macrochimerism was defined as a peak of at least 4% donor T cells among recipient peripheral blood mononuclear cells. Samples from a few later patients were sequenced in-house on an Illumina MiSeq with MiXCR processing rather than by the commercial service.

Libraries were prepared through the immunoSEQ multiplex PCR assay. For most patients, genomic DNA was isolated with the Qiagen DNeasy Blood and Tissue Kit and sent frozen to Adaptive Biotechnologies for TCR sequencing. For most patients, high-throughput TCR-beta CDR3 sequencing of genomic DNA was performed by Adaptive Biotechnologies. The original pipeline was this. TCR sequencing data for around 19 patients were retrieved from Adaptive's ImmunoSEQ software; three other patients were processed with MiXCR and VDJtools. To correct CD4 versus CD8 sorting errors, any sequence found in both subsets at a frequency ratio below 5:1 was removed. Because the origin of CDR3 nucleotide sequences shared between donor and recipient could not be assigned, those sequences were removed. Alloreactive clones required at least 2-fold expansion over unstimulated cells and minimum CFSE-low frequency of 0.002% (template counts) or 0.001% (read counts). Clones were considered mappable if detected in sequenced pre-transplant spleen, lymph node, or MLR CFSE-low populations of the donor or recipient. The cumulative frequency of alloreactive clones was calculated as a percentage of all sequences, weighted by copy number. Imported from immuneACCESS, the table was reduced by TCRdb to in-frame sequences with V and J called. These copies leave out some clones; in studies compared against another copy, an unresolved V gene accounts for under half, and the cause of the remainder is not known. The DNA gave D and trimming, while V, J and clone size come from that table. The sample table contains tens of thousands of clones; only one count was recorded for 90% to 95% of them. The ten most abundant clones make up 0.5% of the sample.

The study at large found these results: The relatively low number and heterogeneity of intestinal transplant patients limited the conclusions. Early after transplant, peak levels of circulating GvH clones were found to be associated with declines in HvG clones. Patients with donor T cell macrochimerism had high GvH to HvG T cell clonal ratios in their allografts. GvH clones were detected in recipient bone marrow, and some of these GvH clones were observed earlier in ileal mucosa or blood, consistent with an intestinal mucosal origin.

The time point tag for this specimen amounts to: cells obtained before transplantation from donor or recipient. CD3+CD4+ and CD3+CD8+ populations were FACS-sorted from unstimulated pre-transplant donor and recipient cells taken from spleen or lymph nodes. V sheds 5 bases and J sheds 4 bases, leaving 9 bases between their ends. The CDR3 starts with the cysteine, ends with the phenylalanine, and has 13 residues. Of the read, only the CDR3 DNA is kept; its 39 bases are in frame from base 1. The CDR1 and CDR2 encoded by the germline V gene (reference sequence) are LNHDA and SQIVND. The source is a human donor who received an intestinal transplant. This specimen was unstimulated CD8+ T cells sorted from spleen or lymph node cells, taken before intestinal transplant. Here the chain combines TRBV19 and TRBJ2-1, with TRBD2 tentatively as D gene (5 bases match). The CDR3 loop reads CASSVDSYNEQFF. The sequence in DNA is TGTGCCAGTAGTGTGGACTCTTACAATGAGCAGTTCTTC.